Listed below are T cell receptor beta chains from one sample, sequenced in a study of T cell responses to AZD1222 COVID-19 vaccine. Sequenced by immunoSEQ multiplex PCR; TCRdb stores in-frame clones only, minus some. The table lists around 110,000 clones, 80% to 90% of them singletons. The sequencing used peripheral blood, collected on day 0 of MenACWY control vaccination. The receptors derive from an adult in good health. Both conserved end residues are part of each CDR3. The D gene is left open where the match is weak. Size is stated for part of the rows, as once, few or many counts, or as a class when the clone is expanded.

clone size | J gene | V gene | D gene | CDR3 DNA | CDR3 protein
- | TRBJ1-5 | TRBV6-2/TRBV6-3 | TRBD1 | TGTGCCAGCAGTCGTCCCGGGACAGGGGAACAGCCCCAGCATTTT | CASSRPGTGEQPQHF
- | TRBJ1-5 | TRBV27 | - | TGTGCCAGCTCCCTCGTGGGTCAGGATTATAGCAATCAGCCCCAGCATTTT | CASSLVGQDYSNQPQHF
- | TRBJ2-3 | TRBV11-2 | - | TGTGCCAGCAGCTTATATGGGGCCACAGATACGCAGTATTTT | CASSLYGATDTQYF
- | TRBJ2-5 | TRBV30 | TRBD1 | TGTGCCTTGGACAGGGGGCTGGGGCAAGAGACCCAGTACTTC | CALDRGLGQETQYF
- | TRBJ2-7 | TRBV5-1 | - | TGCGCCAGCAGCTTGGGGGACACAGGGTTTTACGAGCAGTACTTC | CASSLGDTGFYEQYF
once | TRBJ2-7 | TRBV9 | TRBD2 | TGTGCCAGCAGCGCACTAGCGGGGGGCTCCTACGAGCAGTACTTC | CASSALAGGSYEQYF
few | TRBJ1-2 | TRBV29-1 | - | TGCAGCGGTGATGGGGGATCGGATGGCTACACCTTC | CSGDGGSDGYTF
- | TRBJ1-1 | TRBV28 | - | TGTGCCAGCAGTTCAAGTCAGATGAACACTGAAGCTTTCTTT | CASSSSQMNTEAFF
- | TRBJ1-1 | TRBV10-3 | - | TGTGCCATCAGTTTTAAAGGGGACACTGAAGCTTTCTTT | CAISFKGDTEAFF
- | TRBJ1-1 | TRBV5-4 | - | TGTGCCAGCACCGCACCGGGACACCGAAACACTGAAGCTTTCTTT | CASTAPGHRNTEAFF
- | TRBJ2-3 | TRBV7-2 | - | TGTGCCAGCAGCTCGGGGATACCAGATACGCAGTATTTT | CASSSGIPDTQYF
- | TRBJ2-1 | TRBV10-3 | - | TGTGCCATCAGGAAATCCGACACCTACAATGAGCAGTTCTTC | CAIRKSDTYNEQFF
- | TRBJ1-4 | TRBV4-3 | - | TGCGCCAGCAGCCAAGTTATCGGCGAGAGGGAAAAACTGTTTTTT | CASSQVIGEREKLFF
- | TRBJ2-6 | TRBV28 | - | TGTGCCAGCAGTTTTGTGGTCTCTGGGGCCAACGTCCTGACTTTC | CASSFVVSGANVLTF
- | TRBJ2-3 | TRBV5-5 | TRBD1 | TGTGCCAGCAGCCCGTCGGGACAGGGGGGAAATACGCAGTATTTT | CASSPSGQGGNTQYF
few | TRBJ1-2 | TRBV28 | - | TGTGCCAGCAGTTCCGGTGGGGGGGGCTATGGCTACACCTTC | CASSSGGGGYGYTF
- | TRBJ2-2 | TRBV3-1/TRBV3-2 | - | TGTGCCAGCAGCTCGACGGCCTCGGGGGGGGAGCTGTTTTTT | CASSSTASGGELFF
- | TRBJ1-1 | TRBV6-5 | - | TGTGCCAGCAAATCGGTAATAGGTTCCTATGAAGCTTTCTTT | CASKSVIGSYEAFF
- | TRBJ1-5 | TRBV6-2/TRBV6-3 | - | TGTGCCAGCAGTTACCGGGGAAAGGGGACTAATCAGCCCCAGCATTTT | CASSYRGKGTNQPQHF
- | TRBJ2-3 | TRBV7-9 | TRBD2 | TGTGCCAGCAGCTATGGACTAGCGGGGGCAGATACGCAGTATTTT | CASSYGLAGADTQYF
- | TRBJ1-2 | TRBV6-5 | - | TGTGCCAGCAGGGACCCGCGTGGCTACACCTTC | CASRDPRGYTF
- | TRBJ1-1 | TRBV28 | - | TGTGCCAGCAGTTTATTGGGGGCCACTGAAGCTTTCTTT | CASSLLGATEAFF
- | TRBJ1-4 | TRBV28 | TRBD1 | TGTGCCAGCAGAGATCAGGGGGCTGGAGAAAAACTGTTTTTT | CASRDQGAGEKLFF
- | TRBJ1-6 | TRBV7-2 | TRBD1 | TGTGCCAGCAGCCCAGGACAGGGCAAGAGATCACCCCTCCACTTT | CASSPGQGKRSPLHF
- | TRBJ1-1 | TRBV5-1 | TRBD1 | TGCGCCAGCAGCTTGGTGACAGGGGTGAACACTGAAGCTTTCTTT | CASSLVTGVNTEAFF
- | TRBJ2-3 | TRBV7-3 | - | TGTGCCAGCAGCTTACTCTACACAGATACGCAGTATTTT | CASSLLYTDTQYF